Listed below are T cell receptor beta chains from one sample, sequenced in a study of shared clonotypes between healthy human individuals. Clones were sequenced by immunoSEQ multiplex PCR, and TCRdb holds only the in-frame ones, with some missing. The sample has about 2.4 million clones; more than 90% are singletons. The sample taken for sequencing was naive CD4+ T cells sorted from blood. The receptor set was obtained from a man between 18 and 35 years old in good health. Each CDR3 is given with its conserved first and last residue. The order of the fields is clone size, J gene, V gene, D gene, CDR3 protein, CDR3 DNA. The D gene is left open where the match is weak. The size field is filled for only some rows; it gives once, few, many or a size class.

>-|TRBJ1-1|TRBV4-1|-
CASSQDQLGTPYTEAFF
TGCGCCAGCAGCCAAGATCAGTTGGGGACACCGTACACTGAAGCTTTCTTT
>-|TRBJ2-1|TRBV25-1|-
CASSPPVPNEQFF
TGTGCCAGCAGTCCCCCCGTTCCCAATGAGCAGTTCTTC
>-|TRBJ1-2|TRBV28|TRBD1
CASSFPTDRARGYTF
TGTGCCAGCAGTTTCCCCACCGACAGGGCGCGTGGCTACACCTTC
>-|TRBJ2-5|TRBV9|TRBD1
CASSRQGVEETQYF
TGTGCCAGCAGCCGACAGGGGGTAGAAGAGACCCAGTACTTC
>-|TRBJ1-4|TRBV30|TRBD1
CAWSTDRGEKLFF
TGTGCCTGGAGTACGGACAGGGGTGAAAAACTGTTTTTT
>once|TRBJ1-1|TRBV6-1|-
CASRQGGTEAFF
TGTGCCAGCAGACAGGGAGGGACTGAAGCTTTCTTT
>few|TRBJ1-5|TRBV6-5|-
CASSYGRDQPQHF
TGTGCCAGCAGTTACGGGCGGGACCAGCCCCAGCATTTT
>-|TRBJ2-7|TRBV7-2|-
CASSLLRPNGDEQYF
TGTGCCAGCAGCTTGCTTCGACCGAATGGCGACGAGCAGTACTTC
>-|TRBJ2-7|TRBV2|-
CASSFGQLSSYEQYF
TGTGCCAGCAGTTTTGGACAGCTAAGCTCCTACGAGCAGTACTTC
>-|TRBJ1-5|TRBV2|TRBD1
CASSGSGGPQHF
TGTGCCAGCAGTGGGTCAGGGGGGCCCCAGCATTTT
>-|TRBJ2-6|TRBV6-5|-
CASSYTDLSGANVLTF
TGTGCCAGCAGTTACACCGACCTATCTGGGGCCAACGTCCTGACTTTC
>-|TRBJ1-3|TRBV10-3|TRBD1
CAISEGQGSGNTIYF
TGTGCCATCAGTGAGGGACAGGGCTCTGGAAACACCATATATTTT
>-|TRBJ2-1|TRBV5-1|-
CASSLDYGGLNEQFF
TGCGCCAGCAGCTTGGATTACGGGGGGCTTAATGAGCAGTTCTTC
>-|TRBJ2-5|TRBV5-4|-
CASSSGGQVETQYF
TGTGCCAGCAGCTCTGGAGGGCAAGTCGAGACCCAGTACTTC
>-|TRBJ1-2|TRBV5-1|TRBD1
CASSYETGAGGYTF
TGCGCCAGCAGCTACGAGACAGGGGCGGGTGGCTACACCTTC
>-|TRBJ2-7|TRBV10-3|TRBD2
CAISDWTSEQYF
TGTGCCATCAGTGATTGGACTAGCGAGCAGTACTTC
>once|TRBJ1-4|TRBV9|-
CASSPGVKGPNEKLFF
TGTGCCAGCAGCCCTGGAGTGAAAGGCCCTAATGAAAAACTGTTTTTT
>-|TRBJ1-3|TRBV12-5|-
CASGLGAGNTIYF
TGTGCTAGTGGTTTGGGGGCTGGAAACACCATATATTTT
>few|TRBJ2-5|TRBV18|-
CASSPPGAETQYF
TGTGCCAGCTCACCACCAGGGGCAGAGACCCAGTACTTC
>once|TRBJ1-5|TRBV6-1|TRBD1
CATRDRSGQPQHF
TGTGCCACCAGGGACAGGTCTGGGCAGCCCCAGCATTTT
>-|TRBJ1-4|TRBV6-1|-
CASSVSRSNEKLFF
TGTGCCAGCAGTGTATCGAGGTCTAATGAAAAACTGTTTTTT
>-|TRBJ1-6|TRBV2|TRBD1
CASTDPGQGVSPLHF
TGTGCCAGCACTGACCCGGGACAGGGGGTTTCACCCCTCCACTTT
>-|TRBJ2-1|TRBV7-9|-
CASSLFTGSSYNEQFF
TGTGCCAGCAGCTTATTTACAGGGAGCTCCTACAATGAGCAGTTCTTC
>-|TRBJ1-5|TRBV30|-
CAWSVRGASNQPQHF
TGTGCCTGGAGTGTGCGGGGGGCAAGCAATCAGCCCCAGCATTTT
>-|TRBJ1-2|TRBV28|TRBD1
CATRRTGPYGYTF
TGTGCCACCCGAAGGACAGGGCCCTATGGCTACACCTTC
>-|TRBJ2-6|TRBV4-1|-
CASSQGPPTDPGANVLTF
TGCGCCAGCAGCCAAGGACCCCCGACCGACCCTGGGGCCAACGTCCTGACTTTC
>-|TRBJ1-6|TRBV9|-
CASSVEAGLRGSPLHF
TGTGCCAGCAGCGTCGAGGCGGGACTACGGGGTTCACCCCTCCACTTT
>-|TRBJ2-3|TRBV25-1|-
CASSEFWSAVWSTDTQYF
TGTGCCAGCAGTGAATTTTGGTCAGCAGTTTGGTCCACAGATACGCAGTATTTT
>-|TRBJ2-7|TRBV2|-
CASSEWYGNEQYF
TGTGCCAGCAGTGAATGGTACGGCAACGAGCAGTACTTC
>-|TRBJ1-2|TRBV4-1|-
CASSQSRGSRETFMGYTF
TGCGCCAGCAGCCAATCGCGGGGGTCGAGGGAGACCTTTATGGGCTACACCTTC
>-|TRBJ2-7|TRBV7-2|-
CASSPDWKRSYEQYF
TGTGCCAGCAGCCCCGACTGGAAAAGAAGCTACGAGCAGTACTTC
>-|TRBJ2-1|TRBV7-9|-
CASSFQGGHNEQFF
TGTGCCAGCAGCTTCCAGGGGGGACACAATGAGCAGTTCTTC
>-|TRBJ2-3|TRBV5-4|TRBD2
CASSSIGLAGGRGTQYF
TGTGCCAGCAGCTCAATAGGACTAGCGGGAGGGAGGGGTACGCAGTATTTT
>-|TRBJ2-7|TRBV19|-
CASSRTALYEQYF
TGTGCCAGTAGTAGGACTGCCCTCTACGAGCAGTACTTC
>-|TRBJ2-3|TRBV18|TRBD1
CASSPRDRSTDTQYF
TGTGCCAGCTCACCGAGGGACAGGAGCACAGATACGCAGTATTTT
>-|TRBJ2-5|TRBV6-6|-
CASSYWSETQYF
TGTGCCAGCAGTTACTGGAGTGAGACCCAGTACTTC
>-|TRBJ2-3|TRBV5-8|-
CASRASTDTQYF
TGTGCCAGCAGGGCAAGCACAGATACGCAGTATTTT
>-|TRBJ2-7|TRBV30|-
CAWSATNGDYEQYF
TGTGCCTGGAGTGCGACGAACGGGGACTACGAGCAGTACTTC
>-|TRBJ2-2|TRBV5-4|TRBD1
CASSFTGADTGELFF
TGTGCCAGCAGCTTCACAGGGGCGGACACCGGGGAGCTGTTTTTT
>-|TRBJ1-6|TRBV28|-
CASSSGEGLHF
TGTGCCAGCAGTTCAGGGGAGGGCCTCCACTTT
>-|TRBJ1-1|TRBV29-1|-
CSVVLLSRGTEAFF
TGCAGCGTTGTTCTTCTCTCCCGGGGCACTGAAGCTTTCTTT
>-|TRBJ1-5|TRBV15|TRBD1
CASSGTGGSQPQHF
TGTGCCAGCAGTGGGACAGGGGGCAGTCAGCCCCAGCATTTT
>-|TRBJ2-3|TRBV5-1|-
CASSLLTDTQYF
TGCGCCAGCAGCTTGTTAACAGATACGCAGTATTTT
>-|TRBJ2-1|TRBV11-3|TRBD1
CASSLPGTGDNEQFF
TGTGCCAGCAGCTTACCAGGGACAGGGGACAATGAGCAGTTCTTC
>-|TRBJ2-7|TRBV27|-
CASSLSVRARGYEQYF
TGTGCCAGCAGTTTATCAGTGAGGGCCAGGGGCTACGAGCAGTACTTC